The present entry profiles one T cell receptor beta chain with its context. Clones were read by immunoSEQ multiplex PCR, and TCRdb kept only the in-frame ones, dropping some. The sample holds approximately 88,000 clones; approximately 90% are singletons and the top ten take 3% to 4.5%. The data were obtained in a study of blood T cell repertoires in COVID-19. About the study: Specimens from acute and convalescent COVID-19 originated in the United States, Italy and Spain.

CDR1 is GTSNPN, CDR2 SVGIG, per germline (reference sequence). V was shortened by 4 bases and J by 11 bases, with 18 bases between the two germline ends. The CDR3 runs to 14 residues. Sequences were obtained from peripheral blood. This receptor was obtained from a woman in her forties or fifties in a cohort sampled during active COVID-19. The chain is built from TRBV30 and TRBJ1-6; tentative D call: TRBD1 (5 bases). Here the CDR3 DNA reads TGTGCCTGGACCCTCAGGGCGTCTAAGACACCCCTCCACTTT. This translates into CAWTLRASKTPLHF.